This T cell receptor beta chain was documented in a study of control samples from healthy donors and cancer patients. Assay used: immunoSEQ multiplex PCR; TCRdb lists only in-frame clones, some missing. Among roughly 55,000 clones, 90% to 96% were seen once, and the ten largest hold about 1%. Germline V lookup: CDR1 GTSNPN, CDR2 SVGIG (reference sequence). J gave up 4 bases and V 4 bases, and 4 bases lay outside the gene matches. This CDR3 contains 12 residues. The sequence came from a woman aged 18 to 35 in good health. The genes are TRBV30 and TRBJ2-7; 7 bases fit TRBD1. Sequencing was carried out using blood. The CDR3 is CAWTSGGYEQYF. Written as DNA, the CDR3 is TGTGCCTGGACGTCAGGGGGATACGAGCAGTACTTC.